This section outlines one T cell receptor (beta chain) sequence together with its context. Its specificity is unknown. This specimen belongs to a study of cytomegalovirus exposure and HLA in healthy donors. The study, taken as a whole, reports: While the bulk of TCR sequences proved rare, some public TCRs turned up in many donors. When analyzed later, a missense DCLRE1C variant was found to be linked to TCR beta V- and J-gene trimming.

The PCR employed 60 Vbeta primers together with 13 Jbeta primers. Generated by immunoSEQ multiplex PCR, the TCRdb table keeps only in-frame clones and is missing some. The table lists tens of thousands of clones. The CDR3 length is 17 residues. CDR1 and CDR2 from the germline V gene are MDHEN and SYDVKM. The V gene lost 1 base and the J gene lost 7 bases, with 19 bases spanning the gap. These donors counted as nominally healthy when sampled, but unrecorded immune exposures were likely. Specimen: PBMCs. This clonotype was sampled from a woman in her thirties or forties in good health and CMV-seronegative. This sequence joins TRBV28 and TRBJ2-2, with D possibly TRBD1 on 6 matching bases. CDR3 protein: CASSLFRGRGKGGELFF. For the CDR3, the DNA is TGTGCCAGCAGTTTATTTCGGGGCAGGGGCAAAGGCGGGGAGCTGTTTTTT.